Below are 16 T cell receptor beta chains sequenced from a single sample in a study of shared clonotypes between healthy human individuals. Method: immunoSEQ multiplex PCR; TCRdb's copy keeps in-frame clones and lacks some. The data contain under 850,000 clones, 72% of them seen just once; the ten biggest clones take up over 1.5%. Sequencing input: memory CD4+ T cells sorted from blood. As for subset: CD45RA-negative fraction. Source of these receptors: a woman aged 25 to 39 in good health.

The sample holds a few counts of this clone. The chain couples TRBV28 to TRBJ2-5, with D uncertain. The CDR3 length is 13 residues. The germline V and J ends were trimmed by 5 bases and 4 bases, with 11 bases remaining between them. Germline CDR1 MDHEN, CDR2 SYDVKM. The CDR3 region is CASSAGSVETQYF. The CDR3 region has the DNA TGTGCCAGCAGTGCAGGAAGCGTAGAGACCCAGTACTTC. The entire variable domain, with the rest obtained from reference TRBV28 and TRBJ2-5, is as follows: DVKVTQSSRYLVKRTGEKVFLECVQDMDHENMFWYRQDPGLGLRLIYFSYDVKMKEKGDIPEGYSVSREKKERFSLILESASTNQTSMYLCASSAGSVETQYFGPGTRLLVL.

This clone turned up a few times. The chain joins TRBV19 to TRBJ1-2; tentatively, D is TRBD1 (5 bases). Germline lookup yields CDR1 LNHDA and CDR2 SQIVND (reference sequence). Trimming removed 8 bases from V and 6 bases from J, with 22 bases in between. CDR3 length: 15 amino acids. The CDR3, as DNA: TGTGCCAGTCTAGAGTCGTCGGGGCAGAGGGATGGCTACACCTTC. This codes for CASLESSGQRDGYTF.

As for this clone: Relative to the germline gene, one junction end is altered; a read error may explain this. Distinct nucleotide sequences in the sample also encode this CDR3. The rearrangement uses TRBV7-9 and TRBJ2-3; D remains ambiguous. Germline V gene data show CDR1 as SEHNR and CDR2 as FQNEAQ (reference sequence). This CDR3 region has 15 residues. The CDR3 region has the DNA TGTGCCAGCACCTCCACCGATCCCACTACAGATACGCAATATTTT. It encodes CASTSTDPTTDTQYF.

This sequence joins TRBV19 and TRBJ2-3, with 8 bases matching TRBD2. The CDR3 loop spans 17 amino acids. Losses at the gene ends were 6 bases for V and 1 base for J; bases not matched to a gene: 12. CDR1 and CDR2 (germline): LNHDA, SQIVND (reference sequence). CDR3 in DNA: TGTGCCAGTAGGTCGGAGCAGCGAGCGGGAGGCACAGATACGCAGTATTTT. Protein: CASRSEQRAGGTDTQYF.

The J gene is TRBJ1-2, the V gene TRBV7-8; 11 bases line up with TRBD1. This CDR3 region has 14 residues. Germline V gene data show CDR1 as SGHVS and CDR2 as FQNEAQ. V dropped 4 bases and J dropped 5; count of bases not matched to a gene: 3. CDR3 in amino acids: CASSSDRGLYGYTF. The CDR3 DNA reads TGTGCCAGCAGCTCGGACAGGGGGCTGTATGGCTACACCTTC.

The chain links TRBV28 to TRBJ1-5; a possible D gene is TRBD1 (6 bases). Between the trimmed V and J ends, which lost 7 bases and 3 bases, there was a span of 19 bases. The CDR3 runs to 16 residues. CDR1 MDHEN and CDR2 SYDVKM come from the germline V gene. DNA for the CDR3: TGTGCCAGCACCCCTAAAAGAGGACAGATCAATCAGCCCCAGCATTTT. It yields the protein CASTPKRGQINQPQHF. Full variable domain (rest looked up from reference TRBV28 and TRBJ1-5): DVKVTQSSRYLVKRTGEKVFLECVQDMDHENMFWYRQDPGLGLRLIYFSYDVKMKEKGDIPEGYSVSREKKERFSLILESASTNQTSMYLCASTPKRGQINQPQHFGDGTRLSIL.

This clone has just a few counts. Additional DNA sequences in this sample encode the identical CDR3. The chain combines TRBV6-1 with TRBJ2-5, with a possible D match to TRBD1 (5 bases). Trimming took off 0 bases at V and 4 bases at J, with 6 bases between the two ends. Per germline, CDR1 MNHNS and CDR2 SASEGT. The CDR3 totals 13 residues. CDR3 amino acids: CASSEAGVETQYF. The CDR3 nucleotides are TGTGCCAGCAGTGAAGCAGGGGTAGAGACCCAGTACTTC.

The gene calls are TRBV19 and TRBJ2-1; TRBD2 might be the D (6 bases). This CDR3 region has 14 residues. Between the trimmed V and J ends, which lost 7 bases and 5 bases, there was a span of 15 bases. The germline gives CDR1 LNHDA, CDR2 SQIVND (reference sequence). CDR3 DNA sequence: TGTGCCAGTAAGGGCCGGGAGAATAACAATGAGCAGTTCTTC. Its protein product is CASKGRENNNEQFF.

In this sample, this clone turned up many times. J is TRBJ2-2 and V is TRBV5-4; D is perhaps TRBD1 (5 bases). The ends were cut back, 0 bases at V and 5 bases at J, with 8 bases in the middle. Germline-derived CDR1 and CDR2 are SGHNT and YYREEE (reference sequence). The CDR3 spans 14 residues. CDR3 nucleotide sequence: TGTGCCAGCAGCTTGGCTGGGGCAACCGGGGAGCTGTTTTTT. It encodes CASSLAGATGELFF. Based on the CDR3 plus reference TRBV5-4 and TRBJ2-2, the full variable domain is ETGVTQSPTHLIKTRGQQVTLRCSSQSGHNTVSWYQQALGQGPQFIFQYYREEENGRGNFPPRFSGLQFPNYSSELNVNALELDDSALYLCASSLAGATGELFFGEGSRLTVL.

This clone was recorded a few times. V is TRBV5-1 and J is TRBJ1-2; D gene uncertain. The V gene lost 0 bases and the J gene lost 5 bases, with 17 bases spanning the gap. The CDR3 length is 16 residues. Germline-derived CDR1 and CDR2 are SGHRS and YFSETQ. The CDR3 is CASSLDSSSRLYGYTF. CDR3 bases: TGCGCCAGCAGCTTGGACAGCTCGAGTCGACTTTATGGCTACACCTTC.

The J gene is TRBJ2-5, the V gene TRBV5-1, with 7 bases that match TRBD1. Germline V gene data show CDR1 as SGHRS and CDR2 as YFSETQ. The junction had 6 bases not matched to a gene; V was cut back by 6 bases and J by 1 base. The CDR3 extends over 14 amino acids. CDR3 amino acids: CASNLQGIQETQYF. CDR3 in DNA: TGCGCCAGCAACTTACAGGGGATCCAAGAGACCCAGTACTTC.

Written as DNA, the CDR3 is TGTGCCAGCTCAAACACTGACACTGAAGCTTTCTTT. It translates to CASSNTDTEAFF. V is TRBV18 and J is TRBJ1-1; D not resolved. V gave up 5 bases and J gave up 3 bases, with 7 bases separating them. Germline lookup yields CDR1 KGHSH and CDR2 LQKENI. There are 12 residues in the CDR3.

The J gene is TRBJ2-7, the V gene TRBV28; D perhaps matches TRBD2 (5 bases). The V gene lost 8 bases and the J gene lost 6 bases, with 17 bases spanning the gap. CDR1 is MDHEN and CDR2 is SYDVKM in the germline V gene. This CDR3 contains 13 residues. DNA for the CDR3: TGTGCCAGCCTGAACGCGGGTACCCCCGAGCAGTACTTC. It translates to CASLNAGTPEQYF. Looking up the rest from reference TRBV28 and TRBJ2-7 gives the full variable domain: DVKVTQSSRYLVKRTGEKVFLECVQDMDHENMFWYRQDPGLGLRLIYFSYDVKMKEKGDIPEGYSVSREKKERFSLILESASTNQTSMYLCASLNAGTPEQYFGPGTRLTVT.

This rearrangement joins TRBV11-2 to TRBJ1-3; D remains unclear. CDR3 length equals 14 residues. Trimming took 3 bases from V and 3 from J, leaving 9 bases between them. Germline lookup yields CDR1 SGHAT and CDR2 FQNNGV. As DNA, the CDR3 is TGTGCCAGCAGCTTCAGATCAGGTGGAAACACCATATATTTT. As protein: CASSFRSGGNTIYF.

DNA for the CDR3: TGTGCCAGCAGTTCGGGGACAGGGTATCAGCCCCAGCATTTT. Amino acids: CASSSGTGYQPQHF. The V gene is TRBV6-6, the J gene TRBJ1-5, with 9 bases lining up with TRBD1. The CDR3 length is 14 residues. Trimming cost V 4 bases and J 5 bases; bases outside gene matches: 3. Per germline, CDR1 MNHNY and CDR2 SVGAGI (reference sequence).

The chain combines TRBV7-9 with TRBJ2-1; 11 bases align to TRBD2. The CDR3 totals 16 residues. Trimming at V came to 0 bases and at J to 8 bases, leaving 6 bases not matched to a gene. The germline CDR1 and CDR2 sequences are SEHNR and FQNEAQ (reference sequence). The CDR3 loop is CASSLAPSGRLDEQFF. CDR3 sequence (DNA): TGTGCCAGCAGCTTAGCTCCTAGCGGGAGGCTCGATGAGCAGTTCTTC.